The source of this TCR beta chain is a study of blood T cell repertoires in COVID-19 (dated by TCRdb to the early 2020s). General notes on the study: Samples covering the acute and convalescent phases of COVID-19 were provided by collaborators in the United States, Italy and Spain. The material from the prospective study consisted of cDNA or gDNA derived from T cells, B-cell-depleted T cells, or PBMCs. Subjects who had been exposed to COVID-19, were actively infected with it, or had recovered from it provided the deeply sampled blood TCRbeta repertoires that made up the dataset. The repertoires were released in a freely available public database meant as a resource for research on the immune response to SARS-CoV-2. Samples were obtained from the ongoing ImmuneRACE study (first 160 participants) and from 1,254 subjects provided by 6 global collaborators. Sample metadata almost always included a de-identified subject ID, COVID-19 status, age in years and sex. Where HLA class I and class II types were available, the types were taken from metadata supplied by the sample provider, not from assay-based typing. General conclusions and limits of the study: The amount of clinical and demographic metadata varied by source and participant and was provided uncurated.

V is pared back by 7 bases and J by 4 bases, with 23 bases lying between the germline termini. CDR1 is given as MRHNA and CDR2 as SNTAGT, both from the germline V gene. Measured from the cysteine to the phenylalanine, the CDR3 is 17 residues long. The sequence is cut down to CDR3 DNA, 51 bases in frame from base 1. A second Seattle source provided samples from volunteer blood donors who had recovered from COVID-19. Collaborating institutions collected whole blood in K2EDTA tubes following their own protocols. For TCRbeta analysis, collaborator samples were shipped as frozen whole blood, as isolated PBMCs, or as DNA extracted from either sample type. The immunoSEQ Assay, a bias-controlled multiplex PCR, was used to amplify TCRbeta CDR3 regions from genomic DNA. In the paper's pipeline: Nucleated cell counts per sample were estimated from amplification of reference gene primers within the assay. To quantify the absolute abundance of each unique TCRbeta CDR3 rearrangement, sequence reads were collapsed and filtered. For each sample, productive Simpson clonality was calculated as the square root of Simpson's diversity index over productive rearrangements. TCRdb holds this immuneACCESS table with in-frame rearrangements only. Some clones are missing; in checked studies, unresolved V genes explain under half, and the rest has no known cause. The DNA was the basis for D and trimming; V, J and clone size are from that table. Within this sample are some 280,000 clones, with approximately 88% of them counted one time only. The ten largest make up less than 0.95% of the sample.

In its sample, this clone was seen a few times. Its antigen remains unidentified. No much larger clone exists at a distance of one base, and base qualities are not known. This clonotype originated in a woman aged 40 to 50 who had recovered from COVID-19. The chain couples TRBV6-4 to TRBJ1-3; no D gene can be assigned with confidence. The specimen was peripheral blood. The CDR3 amino acid sequence is: CASTLLRSVSRGNTIYF. The nucleotide sequence reads TGTGCCAGCACCCTCCTCCGGTCGGTATCCCGGGGAAACACCATATATTTT.